This T cell receptor beta chain is from a study of T cell clonality in common variable immunodeficiency. General observations from the study: Shared TCRbeta clones were fewer between CVID subjects than controls. Compared with healthy controls, CVID subjects showed increased TCRbeta clonality, mostly in about a third. Authors noted CVID clonality's cause needs subpopulation repertoire sequencing. Common variable immunodeficiency TCR beta sequences reportedly had fewer deletions and N-nucleotide insertions.

Measured with immunoSEQ multiplex PCR; TCRdb has only the in-frame clones, and not every one. The sample yields approximately 38,000 clones, without any singletons. There are 15 residues in the CDR3. V was trimmed by 4 bases and J by 1 base, leaving 13 bases between them. Germline V gene sequence: CDR1 SGHVS, CDR2 FNYEAQ. This clone was found a few times. Its specificity is unknown. The observed sequence ends 3 residues before the CDR3 terminus, with the missing tail filled in from the germline J gene. The sequenced sample was peripheral blood mononuclear cells. This chain uses TRBV7-6 with TRBJ1-1; tentative D call: TRBD1 (6 bases). The TCR comes from a human donor with common variable immunodeficiency. CDR3 bases read: TGTGCCAGCAGCTCCGGTAGGGGGACGAACACTGAA. This sequence encodes CASSSGRGTNTE. The whole CDR3 reads CASSSGRGTNTEAFF.